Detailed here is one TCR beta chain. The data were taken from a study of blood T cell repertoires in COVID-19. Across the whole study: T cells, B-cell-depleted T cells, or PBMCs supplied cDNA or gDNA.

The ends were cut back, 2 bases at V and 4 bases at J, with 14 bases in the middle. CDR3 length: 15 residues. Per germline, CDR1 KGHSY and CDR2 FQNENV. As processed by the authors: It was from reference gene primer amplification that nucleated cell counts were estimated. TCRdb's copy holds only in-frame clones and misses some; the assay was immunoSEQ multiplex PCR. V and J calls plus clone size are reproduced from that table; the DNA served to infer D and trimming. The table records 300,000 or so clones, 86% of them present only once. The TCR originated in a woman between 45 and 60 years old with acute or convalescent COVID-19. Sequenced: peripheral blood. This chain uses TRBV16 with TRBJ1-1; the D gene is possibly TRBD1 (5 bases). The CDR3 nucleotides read TGTGCCAGCAGCCAACCGGGACCGGGGGGCACTGAAGCTTTCTTT. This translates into CASSQPGPGGTEAFF.